What follows describes a single T cell receptor (beta chain). Its antigen remains unknown. PCR primers comprised 60 Vbeta and 13 Jbeta primers. The table came from immunoSEQ multiplex PCR; TCRdb's copy has only in-frame clones and leaves some out. Of approximately 84,000 clones in the sample, roughly 73% were seen once. This entry belongs to a study of cytomegalovirus exposure and HLA in healthy donors. The overall study: Of the donors genotyped, 398 in all, 65% to 90% fell in the Caucasian-associated ancestry cluster.

Study-wide findings and caveats: Some public TCRs appeared in many individuals, while most sequences were rare. Presence/absence analyses rested on an assumption that sequencing depth was roughly uniform across donors. Highly shared sequence variants in one cluster were likely a sequencing artifact.

The V end was cut by 4 bases, the J end by 2 bases, with 13 bases between. Germline CDR1 and CDR2: SGHRS and YFSETQ. This CDR3 is built from 14 residues. V is TRBV5-1 and J is TRBJ2-7, with D possibly being TRBD1 (6 bases). Sequencing was done on a sample of PBMCs. This clonotype originated in a man between 40 and 49 years old in good health and CMV-seronegative. The CDR3 loop is CASSLTGSPYEQYF. The CDR3 DNA sequence: TGCGCCAGCAGCCTTACAGGGAGCCCCTACGAGCAGTACTTC.